The clone carrying this T cell receptor (beta chain) showed up just a few times. Antigen specificity is unknown. A read error may account for a junction end that differs from germline. As for time point: newly diagnosed GD, antithyroid drugs for less than 3 months. From PBMCs, RNA was extracted and then used to make the TCR library. This sample is drawn from a study of regulatory T cells in long-lasting Graves disease. Whole-study findings and limits: Persistent-disease Graves' patients showed less TCR diversity than new cases.

Arm-PCR of CDR3 regions with iRepertoire HTBI primers generated TCR beta libraries. Each CDR3 protein gets one entry after TCRdb re-called the multiplex PCR reads with MiXCR. Among some 350,000 distinct CDR3 sequences listed, 15% to 20% were seen once. Germline CDR1 and CDR2: SGHRS and YFSETQ. The CDR3 consists of 15 residues. These data also featured in a second study, about T cells in Graves' hyperthyroidism and ophthalmopathy.

This rearrangement joins TRBV5-1 to TRBJ2-7; 9 bases fit TRBD2. The clonotype comes from a woman aged 18-35 years with Graves disease. The sample was peripheral blood mononuclear cells (PBMCs), taken at new diagnosis, from a patient treated with antithyroid drugs. The CDR3 DNA is TGCGCCAGCGGCTTGGCAGCGGGGGGCTTCTACGAGCAGTACTTC. Amino acids: CASGLAAGGFYEQYF. The full variable domain, completed using reference TRBV5-1 and TRBJ2-7, is KAGVTQTPRYLIKTRGQQVTLSCSPISGHRSVSWYQQTPGQGLQFLFEYFSETQRNKGNFPGRFSGRQFSNSRSEMNVSTLELGDSALYLCASGLAAGGFYEQYFGPGTRLTVT.